This TCR beta chain is from a study of T-cell memory formation after mild COVID-19. About this clonotype itself: The junction departs from germline at one end; a sequencing error may be responsible.

MiXCR, run by TCRdb on the 5' RACE reads, gives a single entry per CDR3 protein. The sample contains 400,000 or so distinct CDR3 sequences, roughly 21% of which appear only once. This CDR3 is built from 14 residues. Germline CDR1 reads SSHAT; CDR2 reads FNYEAQ (reference sequence). This sequence was found in an adult woman who had mild COVID-19 (a few samples of this study predate the infection). Cell type and time point are not known. Sample: PBMCs or a T cell subset sorted from them (not recorded which). The chain joins TRBV7-7 to TRBJ2-1; 15 nucleotides align to TRBD2. CDR3 protein: CASSSGLAGGPQFF. Written as DNA, the CDR3 is TGTGCTAGCAGCTCGGGACTAGCGGGAGGTCCACAGTTCTTC.